The 17 T cell receptor beta chains below were found in one sample sequenced in a study of regulatory dendritic cells for organ transplantation. Libraries were prepared by immunoSEQ multiplex PCR; TCRdb keeps only in-frame clonotypes and omits some of them. The data hold 30,000 to 45,000 clones, with around nine tenths observed a single time. Sequenced sample: naive CD8+ T cells from blood. Indicated subset: CD45RA+ naive T cells. The receptors shown here come from a human donor in good health.

The chain uses TRBV4-1 and TRBJ1-5; D is possibly TRBD1 (6 bases). From germline, CDR1 is MGHRA and CDR2 YSYEKL. Trimming shortened V by 0 bases and J by 4 bases, and 10 bases separated the two germline ends. The CDR3 is made up of 15 amino acids. The CDR3 is CASSQESTGNQPQHF. The CDR3 nucleotides are TGCGCCAGCAGCCAAGAGTCGACAGGAAATCAGCCCCAGCATTTT.

Here the CDR3 DNA reads TGCGCCAGCAGCCATGCAGGGGAGGGACTTGAAGCTTTCTTT. The encoded protein is CASSHAGEGLEAFF. The chain links TRBV4-1 to TRBJ1-1; tentatively, D is TRBD1 (6 bases). With 3 bases removed from V and 7 bases from J, the gap between germline ends came to 15 bases. The germline V gene encodes CDR1 MGHRA and CDR2 YSYEKL. The CDR3 sequence is 14 residues long.

The chain employs TRBV7-6 and TRBJ2-7; D not certain. Trimming cost V 1 base and J 2 bases, with 6 bases left between them. This CDR3 has 13 amino acids. CDR1 is SGHVS and CDR2 is FNYEAQ in the germline V gene. The CDR3 DNA is TGTGCCAGCAGCTTAGACCTTACCTACGAGCAGTACTTC. Its protein is CASSLDLTYEQYF.

CDR3 nucleotide sequence: TGTGCTAGTGGTTTGGGGGGGCCCAACGAGCAGTACTTC. Translated: CASGLGGPNEQYF. The chain combines TRBV12-5 with TRBJ2-7, with D possibly being TRBD1 (6 bases). This CDR3 spans 13 amino acids. Germline V gene lookup returns CDR1 LGHNT and CDR2 FRNRAP. Trimming shortened V by 1 base and J by 5 bases, and 9 bases separated the two germline ends.

The chain recombines TRBV4-2 with TRBJ2-7; TRBD2 aligns across 7 bases. V trimming: 4 bases; J trimming: 7 bases; junction bases outside the gene matches: 13. The CDR3 is 15 amino acids. Germline assignment: CDR1 LGHNA and CDR2 YNFKEQ. CDR3 in amino acids: CASSPPGLGTGEQYF. The CDR3 DNA reads TGTGCCAGCAGCCCCCCCGGACTAGGGACCGGGGAGCAGTACTTC.

The chain combines TRBV27 with TRBJ2-1, with D perhaps TRBD2 (6 bases). V lost 2 bases to trimming and J lost 8 bases, with 16 bases between them. Looked up from germline, CDR1 is MNHEY and CDR2 is SMNVEV (reference sequence). This CDR3 spans 15 amino acids. In DNA, the CDR3 is TGTGCCAGCAGTTTACGAGCAGGGACTCGCGATGAGCAGTTCTTC. This gives the protein CASSLRAGTRDEQFF.

The chain carries TRBV4-3 and TRBJ1-2; 9 nucleotides line up with TRBD1. V was clipped by 1 base and J by 3 bases; unmatched bases: 3. CDR3 size: 15 residues. From germline, CDR1 is LGHNA and CDR2 YSLEER. In DNA form, the CDR3 reads TGCGCCAGCAGCCAAGGGGACAGGGTGGACTATGGCTACACCTTC. Translating it yields CASSQGDRVDYGYTF.

This clone appeared a single time. This sequence joins TRBV4-3 and TRBJ2-1; weak D call: TRBD2 (6 bases). The CDR3 length is 17 residues. Germline assignment: CDR1 LGHNA and CDR2 YSLEER. V was pared by 0 bases and J by 4 bases, with 16 bases between. For the CDR3, the DNA is TGCGCCAGCAGCCAAGACGAAGCAGGACGGGAGTACAATGAGCAGTTCTTC. As protein: CASSQDEAGREYNEQFF.

This rearrangement joins TRBV27 to TRBJ1-1; possibly TRBD1 for D (6 bases). The CDR3 spans 11 residues. CDR1 MNHEY and CDR2 SMNVEV come from the germline V gene (reference sequence). The V and J ends lost 6 bases and 8 bases respectively, with 10 bases between them. The CDR3 protein is CASRQGGEAFF. The CDR3 region has the DNA TGTGCCAGCAGACAGGGCGGAGAAGCTTTCTTT.

The chain recombines TRBV27 with TRBJ2-5; D is possibly TRBD1 (5 bases). CDR1 is MNHEY and CDR2 is SMNVEV in the germline V gene (reference sequence). CDR3 length: 14 amino acids. The ends were cut back, 5 bases at V and 5 bases at J, with 15 bases in the middle. The CDR3 DNA follows: TGTGCCAGCAGTGGTCACAGGCCCTGGGAGACCCAGTACTTC. Translated: CASSGHRPWETQYF.

The chain joins TRBV27 to TRBJ2-7; unclear D gene. The CDR3 covers 14 residues. The germline V and J ends were trimmed by 3 bases and 4 bases, with 13 bases remaining between them. Germline lookup yields CDR1 MNHEY and CDR2 SMNVEV (reference sequence). In DNA form, the CDR3 reads TGTGCCAGCAGTTTCAAGGTTGATTCGTACGAGCAGTACTTC. This codes for CASSFKVDSYEQYF.

CDR3 amino acids: CASIEQRITDTQYF. The CDR3 coding sequence is TGTGCCAGCATCGAACAGAGAATCACAGATACGCAGTATTTT. The rearrangement joins TRBV7-8 to TRBJ2-3; D is unresolved. The CDR3 is made up of 14 amino acids. Germline V gene data show CDR1 as SGHVS and CDR2 as FQNEAQ. The V end was cut by 7 bases, the J end by 2 bases, with 13 bases between.

V usage is TRBV9 and J usage is TRBJ2-7; maybe TRBD2 (5 bases). V was shortened by 0 bases and J by 2 bases, with 9 bases between the two germline ends. This CDR3 spans 14 amino acids. CDR1 is SGDLS, CDR2 YYNGEE, per germline. The chain's CDR3 is CASSVGSGPYEQYF. DNA of the CDR3: TGTGCCAGCAGCGTAGGAAGCGGTCCCTACGAGCAGTACTTC.

V and J are TRBV28 and TRBJ2-5; D gene unclear. Germline lookup yields CDR1 MDHEN and CDR2 SYDVKM. V gave up 1 base and J gave up 5 bases, with 5 bases separating them. The CDR3 has 12 residues. CDR3 sequence: CASSLLWETQYF. The CDR3 nucleotides read TGTGCCAGCAGTTTATTATGGGAGACCCAGTACTTC.

The chain recombines TRBV9 with TRBJ2-3; tentatively, D is TRBD2 (6 bases). This CDR3 has 15 amino acids. Germline V CDR1 and CDR2: SGDLS, YYNGEE. Trimming left V 4 bases short and J 0 bases short, with 12 bases between. As DNA, the CDR3 is TGTGCCAGCAGCCCGGGGGAGAGTAGCACAGATACGCAGTATTTT. Its protein is CASSPGESSTDTQYF. The full variable domain, with the rest looked up from reference TRBV9 and TRBJ2-3, is DSGVTQTPKHLITATGQRVTLRCSPRSGDLSVYWYQQSLDQGLQFLIQYYNGEERAKGNILERFSAQQFPDLHSELNLSSLELGDSALYFCASSPGESSTDTQYFGPGTRLTVL.

The chain uses TRBV5-4 and TRBJ2-7, with 12 bases lining up with TRBD1. The CDR3 loop spans 16 amino acids. CDR1 is SGHNT, CDR2 YYREEE, per germline (reference sequence). V lost 5 bases, J lost 5 bases, and 11 bases stayed unmatched. The CDR3: CASSGDPGTGGNEQYF. DNA of the CDR3: TGTGCCAGCAGTGGGGACCCCGGGACAGGGGGCAACGAGCAGTACTTC.

This chain links TRBV29-1 with TRBJ2-1; D possibly corresponds to TRBD2 (6 bases). Per germline, CDR1 SQVTM and CDR2 ANQGSEA. Trimming removed 1 base from V and 1 base from J, with 11 bases in between. The CDR3 runs 15 residues. The CDR3 protein is CSVEGEAGSYNEQFF. The CDR3 DNA reads TGCAGCGTTGAAGGGGAGGCGGGTTCCTACAATGAGCAGTTCTTC.